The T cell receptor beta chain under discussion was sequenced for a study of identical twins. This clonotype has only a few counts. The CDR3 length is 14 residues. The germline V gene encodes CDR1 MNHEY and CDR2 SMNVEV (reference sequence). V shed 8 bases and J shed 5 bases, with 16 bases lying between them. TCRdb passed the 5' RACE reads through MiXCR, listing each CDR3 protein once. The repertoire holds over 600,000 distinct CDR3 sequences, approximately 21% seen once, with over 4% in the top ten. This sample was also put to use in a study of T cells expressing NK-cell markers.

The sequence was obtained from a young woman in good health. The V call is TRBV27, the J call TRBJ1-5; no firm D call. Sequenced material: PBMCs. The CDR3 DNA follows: TGTGCCAGCTGGTCGGGAATTAGGGATCAGCCCCAGCATTTT. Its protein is CASWSGIRDQPQHF.